This T cell receptor beta chain was sequenced for a study of identical twins. V lost 3 bases and J lost 6; bases outside the gene matches: 3. CDR1 is LGHDT and CDR2 is YNNKEL in the germline V gene (reference sequence). This CDR3 spans 15 amino acids. TCRdb ran MiXCR on the 5' RACE reads and lists one entry per CDR3 protein. The data hold about 660,000 distinct CDR3 sequences, with over 8.5% observed a single time. The same data also went into a second study, on yellow fever vaccine responses in identical twins.

The TCR originated in a woman under 30 in good health. The sample taken for sequencing was PBMCs. The V and J genes are TRBV3-1 and TRBJ2-2; the match to TRBD1 covers 11 bases. The CDR3 sequence is CASSQRGQGAGELFF. The CDR3 DNA reads as TGTGCCAGCAGCCAGAGGGGACAGGGGGCCGGGGAGCTGTTTTTT.